This T cell receptor beta chain came from a study of human T cells and chemical hapten exposure. Study details: Alopecia areata, totalis or universalis affected patients, mainly female. Broader study findings: The formation of large CDR3 similarity clusters by expanded TCRs significantly exceeded that of controls.

Germline trimming cut 7 bases from V and 5 bases from J; bases unmatched to any gene: 5. Germline CDR1 SQVTM, CDR2 ANQGSEA. The CDR3 covers 12 residues. TCRdb re-derived calls from the RACE reads in MiXCR, one entry per CDR3 protein. Among 120,000 to 150,000 distinct CDR3 sequences listed, roughly 12% were seen once. This clonotype appeared a few times. The antigen is undetermined. Time point defined: patch test 2, 6 weeks after DPC sensitization. Noted treatment: therapeutic diphenylcyclopropenone sensitization with weekly scalp DPC. The clonotype comes from a woman aged 45 to 65 with alopecia areata. Some clones in this sample may be carry-over from other donors' samples. Source: whole blood, taken in connection with sensitization to the hapten diphenylcyclopropenone (DPC). This chain connects TRBV29-1 to TRBJ2-7; 10 bases match TRBD2. Written as DNA, the CDR3 is TGCAGCGCAGCGGGAGGGCCAGACGAGCAGTACTTC. Its protein is CSAAGGPDEQYF.